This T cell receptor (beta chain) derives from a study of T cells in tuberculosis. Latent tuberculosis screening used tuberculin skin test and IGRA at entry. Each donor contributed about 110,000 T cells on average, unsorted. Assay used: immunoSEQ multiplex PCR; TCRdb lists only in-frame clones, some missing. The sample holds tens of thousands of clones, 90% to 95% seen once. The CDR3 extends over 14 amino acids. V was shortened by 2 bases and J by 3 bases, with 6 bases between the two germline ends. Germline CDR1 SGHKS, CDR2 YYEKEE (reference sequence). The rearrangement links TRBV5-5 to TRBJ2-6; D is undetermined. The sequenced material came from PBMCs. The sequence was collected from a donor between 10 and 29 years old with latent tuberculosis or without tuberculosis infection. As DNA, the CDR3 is TGTGCCAGCAGCTTTTTATTTGGGGCCAACGTCCTGACTTTC. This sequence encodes CASSFLFGANVLTF.